The 21 T cell receptor beta chains below all came from one sample that was sequenced in a study of Ad26.COV2.S vaccination and SARS-CoV-2 variants (dated by TCRdb to the early 2020s). Library preparation employed the immunoSEQ multiplex PCR assay. The immuneACCESS repertoire file appears here via TCRdb, limited to in-frame rearrangements. These files lack a portion of the clones; in checked studies, under half of the deficit traces to unresolved V genes, and the cause of the others is not known. This sample lists 400,000 to 500,000 clones; 89% were detected once. Over 2% of the sample lies in the top ten. Reading the label with the study, this specimen's treatment or condition is: roughly 19 received Ad26.COV2.S at low or high dose, single or two shots; about 5 received placebo; per-sample allocation not given. Repertoires of vaccine and placebo recipients were sequenced from samples collected on day 63 after the first injection.

The source material was peripheral blood, sampled in a trial of Ad26.COV2.S vaccine versus placebo. The receptors here all came from a person aged 18 to 59 who received the Ad26.COV2.S COVID-19 vaccine or a placebo.

As regards this clone: This CDR3 is also generated by other DNA sequences in the sample. The rearrangement uses TRBV18 and TRBJ2-7; TRBD1 might be the D (5 bases). Germline CDR1 reads KGHSH; CDR2 reads LQKENI. With 3 bases removed from V and 4 bases from J, the gap between germline ends came to 10 bases. The CDR3 has 13 amino acids. In DNA, the CDR3 is TGTGCCAGCTCACCTCGTGACAGTTACGAGCAGTACTTC. Protein: CASSPRDSYEQYF.

CDR3 in amino acids: CASSTGTGGELFF. In DNA form, the CDR3 reads TGCGCCAGCAGCACCGGGACAGGCGGGGAGCTGTTTTTT. This rearrangement joins TRBV5-1 to TRBJ2-2, with 8 bases that match TRBD1. V was pared by 4 bases and J by 7 bases, with 3 bases of the junction left unmatched. The length of the CDR3 is 13 residues. The germline CDR1 and CDR2 sequences are SGHRS and YFSETQ.

This chain connects TRBV10-3 to TRBJ2-1, with unresolved D. Germline values: CDR1 ENHRY, CDR2 SYGVKD. This CDR3 has 16 residues. V lost 10 bases to trimming and J lost 0 bases, with 19 bases between them. The CDR3 loop reads CATQSRQAFSYNEQFF. In DNA form, the CDR3 reads TGTGCCACCCAATCTCGCCAGGCCTTCTCCTACAATGAGCAGTTCTTC.

This clone has just a few counts. The chain links TRBV6-2 or TRBV6-3 to TRBJ2-1; D possibly corresponds to TRBD1 (5 bases). The V and J ends lost 2 bases and 9 bases respectively, with 14 bases between them. Looked up from germline, CDR1 is MNHEY and CDR2 is SVGEGT. CDR3 length: 14 residues. Here the CDR3 reads CASSYATDAGEQFF. CDR3 DNA: TGTGCCAGCAGTTACGCGACAGACGCTGGTGAGCAGTTCTTC.

This clone was counted a single time. J is TRBJ1-4 and V is TRBV7-2; tentative D call: TRBD1 (5 bases). Trimming took 0 bases from V and 8 from J, leaving 16 bases between them. The germline V gene has CDR1 SGHTA and CDR2 FQGNSA. This CDR3 region has 16 residues. This CDR3 reads CASSLALAQGQEKLFF. The CDR3 DNA reads as TGTGCCAGCAGCTTAGCGTTGGCCCAGGGTCAAGAAAAACTGTTTTTT.

V usage is TRBV9 and J usage is TRBJ2-2; weak D call: TRBD2 (5 bases). Germline V CDR1 and CDR2: SGDLS, YYNGEE. This CDR3 is 15 amino acids long. Trimming stripped 4 bases from V and 5 bases from J, with 15 bases between. The chain's CDR3 is CASSPQTGLTGELFF. In nucleotides, the CDR3 is TGTGCCAGCAGCCCCCAGACGGGATTGACCGGGGAGCTGTTTTTT.

This clone was recorded only once. CDR3 protein: CSASSFLFREIQGKNTEAFF. CDR3 bases: TGCAGTGCTAGTTCCTTTCTCTTCAGGGAGATACAGGGGAAAAACACTGAAGCTTTCTTT. The chain combines TRBV20-1 with TRBJ1-1; 7 positions match TRBD1. The V gene's germline CDR1 is DFQATT and CDR2 SNEGSKA (reference sequence). V lost 3 bases, J lost 2 bases, and 24 bases stayed unmatched. The CDR3 sequence is 20 residues long.

The CDR3 reads CASSQPEGPQHF. The CDR3 bases are TGTGCCAGCAGCCAGCCAGAGGGGCCCCAGCATTTT. The chain carries TRBV4-2 and TRBJ1-5; D is ambiguous. CDR1 LGHNA and CDR2 YNFKEQ come from the germline V gene. V lost 3 bases and J lost 9, with 9 bases in between. CDR3 length: 12 residues.

In DNA form, the CDR3 reads TGTGCCAGCAGCTTATTCGCCGGTGATCAGCCCCAGCATTTT. Protein: CASSLFAGDQPQHF. V gene TRBV7-6 combines with J gene TRBJ1-5; D is uncertain. V shed 2 bases and J shed 5 bases, with 10 bases lying between them. Germline V lookup: CDR1 SGHVS, CDR2 FNYEAQ. The length of the CDR3 is 14 residues.

This clone turned up a few times. This chain links TRBV7-9 with TRBJ1-5; 8 bases align to TRBD1. In germline, CDR1 is SEHNR, CDR2 FQNEAQ (reference sequence). CDR3 length: 17 residues. The J segment lost 2 bases and the V segment lost 0 bases, leaving 6 bases of the junction unmatched. CDR3 loop: CASSLAGQGTRNQPQHF. The CDR3 DNA sequence: TGTGCCAGCAGCTTAGCAGGACAGGGCACCCGCAATCAGCCCCAGCATTTT.

The V gene is TRBV11-2, the J gene TRBJ2-2; 13 nucleotides agree with TRBD2. Germline V gene data show CDR1 as SGHAT and CDR2 as FQNNGV. V lost 5 bases, J lost 7 bases, and 7 bases stayed unmatched. The CDR3 sequence is 16 residues long. The CDR3, as DNA: TGTGCCAGCAGCCTAAGAGGGACTAGCGGGATCGGGGAGCTGTTTTTT. Translated, it gives CASSLRGTSGIGELFF.

This chain uses TRBV2 with TRBJ1-1; D possibly corresponds to TRBD1 (5 bases). Trimming took off 4 bases at V and 0 bases at J, with 12 bases between the two ends. Germline-derived CDR1 and CDR2 are SNHLY and FYNNEI. The CDR3 is 15 residues long. CDR3 region: CASSGDRLMNTEAFF. CDR3 nucleotides: TGTGCCAGCAGTGGTGACAGACTGATGAACACTGAAGCTTTCTTT.

The V gene is TRBV25-1, the J gene TRBJ1-6; D gene unclear. V gave up 5 bases and J gave up 7 bases, with 6 bases separating them. Germline lookup yields CDR1 MGHDK and CDR2 SYGVNS. The CDR3 has 12 amino acids. The CDR3: CASSLRNSPLHF. The CDR3 DNA reads as TGTGCCAGCAGTCTCCGAAATTCACCCCTCCACTTT.

The chain carries TRBV12-5 and TRBJ1-1, with D tentatively TRBD1 (5 bases). From germline, CDR1 is LGHNT and CDR2 FRNRAP. Trimming stripped 6 bases from V and 4 bases from J, with 15 bases between. The CDR3 runs to 14 residues. The CDR3 loop is CASGQPYGGTEAFF. The CDR3 DNA reads TGTGCTAGTGGCCAGCCTTATGGGGGCACTGAAGCTTTCTTT.

J is TRBJ1-4 and V is TRBV15, with a possible D match to TRBD1 (6 bases). Trimming left V 7 bases short and J 5 bases short, with 11 bases between. CDR1 is LNHNV and CDR2 is YYDKDF in the germline V gene (reference sequence). This CDR3 has 13 residues. The CDR3 is CATKGGQNEKLFF. CDR3 coding DNA: TGTGCCACCAAGGGCGGACAGAATGAAAAACTGTTTTTT.

V usage is TRBV14 and J usage is TRBJ2-7, with a possible D match to TRBD2 (6 bases). The CDR3 totals 11 residues. Trimming took off 8 bases at V and 7 bases at J, with 12 bases between the two ends. The V gene's germline CDR1 is SGHDN and CDR2 FVKESK. The CDR3 reads CASRREWEQYV. The CDR3 nucleotides read TGTGCCAGCCGTCGGGAGTGGGAGCAGTACGTC.

This sequence joins TRBV4-3 and TRBJ1-4; 9 bases line up with TRBD1. J was trimmed by 5 bases and V by 3 bases; bases with no gene match: 7. The CDR3 runs to 16 residues. The germline CDR1 and CDR2 sequences are LGHNA and YSLEER. The CDR3 DNA sequence: TGCGCCAGCAGCCACCTTCCGGGACAGGGAAATGAAAAACTGTTTTTT. Its protein product is CASSHLPGQGNEKLFF.

CDR3 region: CAIPSDSPPNEQFF. The CDR3 region has the DNA TGTGCCATCCCCTCGGACTCGCCTCCCAATGAGCAGTTCTTC. J is TRBJ2-1 and V is TRBV2, with a possible D match to TRBD2 (5 bases). Germline CDR1 reads SNHLY; CDR2 reads FYNNEI. V dropped 10 bases and J dropped 6 bases, with 19 bases sitting between them. The CDR3 is 14 amino acids. The whole variable domain, remainder taken from reference TRBV2 and TRBJ2-1, is EPEVTQTPSHQVTQMGQEVILRCVPISNHLYFYWYRQILGQKVEFLVSFYNNEISEKSEIFDDQFSVERPDGSNFTLKIRSTKLEDSAMYFCAIPSDSPPNEQFFGPGTRLTVL.

This clone is a singleton in its sample. The CDR3 nucleotides read TGTGCCAGCAGTCGGGACCGAAATTCACCCCTCCACTTT. It specifies CASSRDRNSPLHF. The genes are TRBV11-2 and TRBJ1-6; D possibly corresponds to TRBD1 (5 bases). The V end lost 6 bases, the J end lost 7 bases, and 10 bases lay between the germline ends. Germline V lookup: CDR1 SGHAT, CDR2 FQNNGV. The CDR3 is 13 residues long.

The rearrangement links TRBV5-1 to TRBJ2-7, with 7 bases lining up with TRBD1. This CDR3 comprises 15 residues. The germline CDR1 and CDR2 sequences are SGHRS and YFSETQ. V shed 3 bases, J shed 2 bases, and the junction held 8 bases outside the gene matches. CDR3 amino acids: CASSSLPGQTYEQYF. In DNA form, the CDR3 reads TGCGCCAGCAGCTCACTACCGGGACAGACCTACGAGCAGTACTTC.

V usage is TRBV13 and J usage is TRBJ1-4; D might be TRBD1 (5 bases). Trimming cost V 4 bases and J 8 bases, with 17 bases left between them. Germline CDR1 reads PRHDT; CDR2 reads FYEKMQ (reference sequence). The CDR3 spans 15 residues. The CDR3 DNA reads TGTGCCAGCAGCTCATCGAGGGGCCAGGGAGAAAAACTGTTTTTT. It yields the protein CASSSSRGQGEKLFF.